The text below deals with one TCR beta chain. The antigen this receptor binds is unknown. No base-level quality is on record; no much larger clone is a single base apart. Ficoll-Paque density gradient centrifugation was used to isolate PBMCs. Via the germline V gene (reference sequence), CDR1 is DFQATT and CDR2 SNEGSKA. The CDR3 contains 11 residues, cysteine and phenylalanine counted. The only DNA kept is the CDR3, 33 bases in frame from the first base. Cut back by 2 bases and 3 bases, the V and J ends lie 5 bases apart. The sample originates from a study of T-cell memory formation after mild COVID-19 (dated by TCRdb to the early 2020s). Regarding the complete study: Most TCR sequence clusters were specific to one of the two donors. T-cell clones expanding and contracting after mild COVID-19 in two donors were tracked by longitudinal TCRalpha and TCRbeta repertoire sequencing. The cohort comprised two young, previously healthy adult volunteers, one female and one male.

For sequencing, an Illumina NovaSeq 6000 was employed. Using 5'RACE with constant-segment primers, TCRalpha and TCRbeta cDNA libraries were constructed, with sample barcodes and unique molecular identifiers added in the process. RNA was extracted from every sample with Trizol reagent. Libraries were amplified in two PCR steps, with a second sample barcode and Illumina TruSeq adapters added in the second step. The libraries were sequenced on an Illumina NovaSeq using 2 x 150 bp paired-end reads. The paper's data handling went like this. Demultiplexing of reads and collapsing into UMI-guided consensus sequences were performed with migec v1.2.7. Using mixcr v2.1.11, UMI consensuses were aligned to TRA and TRB V and J templates and then assembled into clonotypes. Clonotypes were classified as expanded or contracted when called significant by both edgeR and NoisET, with noise models trained on biological replicates. For edgeR calls, the thresholds were a false discovery rate-adjusted p below 0.01 and a log2 fold-change of 1. PCA with hierarchical clustering of max-normalized trajectories of the 1000 most abundant clonotypes was used as exploratory dynamics analysis. Each responding clone was given a CD4 or CD8 phenotype based on the CD4+ and CD8+ repertoires, which had been sequenced separately. TCRdb's own reprocessing of the public reads used fastp at Q25 and MiXCR and kept productive beta chains. Merged by CDR3 protein, the rows form single entries marked with the most common genes and DNA. The V and J calls were not made by the authors but by TCRdb's processing. The sample yields about 560,000 distinct CDR3 sequences; about a fifth were counted once. The biggest ten clones account for 7% to 9% of the sample.

The research as a whole found: The detection of some responding clones in pre-infection memory suggests that pre-existing cross-reactive memory T cells joined the SARS-CoV-2 response. From day 15 to 85, contracting clones showed balanced CD4/CD8 phenotypes, whereas a second wave of clones that expanded from day 15 to 37 leaned towards CD4+. Contracting CD4+ clones appeared mostly in the CM and EM memory subsets, whereas CD8+ clones were enriched in EMRA. Only two mild cases were covered in the study, and larger cohorts including severe cases with pre-infection samples were considered necessary. Whether the second-wave clones peaking on day 37 were SARS-CoV-2 specific was not confirmed.

The source material was PBMCs or a T cell subset sorted from them (not recorded which). This clonotype was obtained from an adult woman who had mild COVID-19 (a few samples of this study predate the infection). The sample titles of this study are shuffled in the database, so cell type and time point are left out; the donor was told from shared clones. The V and J genes are TRBV20-1 and TRBJ2-7, with no confidently assigned D gene. CDR3 reads: CSARQNYEQYF. The DNA sequence follows: TGCAGTGCTAGACAGAACTACGAGCAGTACTTC.